This TCR beta chain was profiled in a study of regulatory dendritic cells for organ transplantation. Broader study findings: Naive CD4+ and CD8+ repertoires were highly diverse; memory CD8+ was most oligoclonal.

Looked up from germline, CDR1 is PRHDT and CDR2 is FYEKMQ (reference sequence). With 5 bases removed from V and 8 bases from J, the gap between germline ends came to 16 bases. The CDR3 is 14 residues long. The protocol was immunoSEQ multiplex PCR, while the TCRdb copy is restricted to in-frame clones and leaves out a portion. This table holds under 40,000 clones, 75% to 95% found once. With regard to this clone: Its antigen is currently unknown.

FACS sorted CD4+ or CD8+ T cells into CD45RA+ naive and CD45RO+ memory. The sequenced sample was naive CD8+ T cells from blood. Subset here: CD45RA+ naive T cells. This sequence was found in a human donor in good health. The chain has TRBV13 and TRBJ1-3; D perhaps matches TRBD1 (5 bases). CDR3 in amino acids: CASSPGHLLDTIYF. CDR3 DNA sequence: TGTGCCAGCAGCCCCGGACATCTGTTGGACACCATATATTTT.